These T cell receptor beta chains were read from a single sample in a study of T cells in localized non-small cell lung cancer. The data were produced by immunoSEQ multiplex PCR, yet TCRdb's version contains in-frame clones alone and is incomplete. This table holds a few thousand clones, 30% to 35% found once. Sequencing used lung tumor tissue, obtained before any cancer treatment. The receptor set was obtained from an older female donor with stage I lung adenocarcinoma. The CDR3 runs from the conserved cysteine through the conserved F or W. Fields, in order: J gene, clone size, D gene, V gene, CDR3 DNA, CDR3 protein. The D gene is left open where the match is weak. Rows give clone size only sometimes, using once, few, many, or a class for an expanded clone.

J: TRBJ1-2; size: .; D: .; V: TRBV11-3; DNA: TGTGCCAGCAGCTGGTGGGCAGGAGGGTCCTATGGCTACACCTTC; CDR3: CASSWWAGGSYGYTF
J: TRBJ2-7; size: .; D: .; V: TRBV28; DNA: TGTGCCAGCACCGAAGAGGGGCGCGAGCAGTACTTC; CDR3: CASTEEGREQYF
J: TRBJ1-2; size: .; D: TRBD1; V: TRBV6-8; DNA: TGTGCCAGCAGGCCCTGGACAGGGGGCGGCTATGGCTACACCTTC; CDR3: CASRPWTGGGYGYTF
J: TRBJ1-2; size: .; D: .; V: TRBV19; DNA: TGTGCCAGTAGTGTGAGCCCCGGGAGAATCTATGGCTACACCTTC; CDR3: CASSVSPGRIYGYTF
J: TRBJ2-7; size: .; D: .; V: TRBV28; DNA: TGTGCCAGCACCTGGGGGGACTTCCGCGGCGAGCAGTACTTC; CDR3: CASTWGDFRGEQYF
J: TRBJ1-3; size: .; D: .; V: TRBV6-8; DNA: TGTGCCAGCGGTAGCTCTGGAAACACCATATATTTT; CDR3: CASGSSGNTIYF
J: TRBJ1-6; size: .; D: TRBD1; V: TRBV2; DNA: TGTGCCAGCAGTCTCACGGGACAGGGAAGGGTTTCACCCCTCCACTTT; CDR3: CASSLTGQGRVSPLHF
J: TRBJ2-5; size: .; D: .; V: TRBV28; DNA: TGTGCCAGCAGTTTATCGCGGGGGCTAGGCCAAGAGACCCAGTACTTC; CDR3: CASSLSRGLGQETQYF
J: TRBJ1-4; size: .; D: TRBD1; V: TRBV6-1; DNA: TGTGCCAGCAGTGAAGCGTCCGCCAGGGGGGAAAAACTGTTTTTT; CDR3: CASSEASARGEKLFF
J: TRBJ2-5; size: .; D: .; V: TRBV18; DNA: TGTGCCAGCTCACCACCCGGGGCGAGGGAGACCCAGTACTTC; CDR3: CASSPPGARETQYF
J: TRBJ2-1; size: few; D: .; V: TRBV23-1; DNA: TGCGCCAGCAGCCCCATACAGGGAAATGAGCAGTTCTTC; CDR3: CASSPIQGNEQFF
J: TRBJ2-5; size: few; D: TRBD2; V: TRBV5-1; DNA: TGCGCCAGCAGCTTGGGTACTAGCGGGGTTAAATTCCAAGAGACCCAGTACTTC; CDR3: CASSLGTSGVKFQETQYF
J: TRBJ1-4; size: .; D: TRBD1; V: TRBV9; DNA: TGTGCCAGCAGTCGCGGACAGGGAGGGGAAAAACTGTTTTTT; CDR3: CASSRGQGGEKLFF
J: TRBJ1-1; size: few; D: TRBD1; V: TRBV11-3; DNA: TGTGCCAGCAGCTTAGGAGGGACAGGGTCGGTAAATAGCGACACTGAAGCTTTCTTT; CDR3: CASSLGGTGSVNSDTEAFF
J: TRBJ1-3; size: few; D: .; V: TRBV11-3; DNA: TGTGCCAGCAGCTCTGACGGGACCTCTGGAAACACCATATATTTT; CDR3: CASSSDGTSGNTIYF
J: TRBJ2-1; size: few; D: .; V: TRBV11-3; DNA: TGTGCCAGCAGCTTATCATTGGGGGGTTACAATGAGCAGTTCTTC; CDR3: CASSLSLGGYNEQFF
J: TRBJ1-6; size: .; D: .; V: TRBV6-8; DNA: TGTGCCAGCAGTGACGACAGGCTGAGTTCACCCCTCCACTTT; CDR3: CASSDDRLSSPLHF
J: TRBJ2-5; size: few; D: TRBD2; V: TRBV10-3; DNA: TGTGCCATCAGTCGAGGTCCCAGCGGGAGGGCCGGAGAGACCCAGTACTTC; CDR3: CAISRGPSGRAGETQYF
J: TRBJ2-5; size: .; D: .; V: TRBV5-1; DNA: TGCGCCAGCAGCTCAAGGACACTCACAGAGACCCAGTACTTC; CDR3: CASSSRTLTETQYF
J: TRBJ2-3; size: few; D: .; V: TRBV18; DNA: TGTGCCAGCTCTCGGGGAGTGAGCACAGATACGCAGTATTTT; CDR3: CASSRGVSTDTQYF
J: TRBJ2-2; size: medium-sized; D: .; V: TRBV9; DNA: TGTGCCAGCAGCGCTAGGGACCGATCAGCGAACACCGGGGAGCTGTTTTTT; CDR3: CASSARDRSANTGELFF
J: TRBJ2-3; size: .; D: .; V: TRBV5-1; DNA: TGCGCCAGCACTCCCGGTGGGAGCACAGATACGCAGTATTTT; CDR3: CASTPGGSTDTQYF
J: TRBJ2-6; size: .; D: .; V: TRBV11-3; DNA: TGTGCCAGCAGCCCCCGGACAGCGTTCGGGGCCAACGTCCTGACTTTC; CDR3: CASSPRTAFGANVLTF
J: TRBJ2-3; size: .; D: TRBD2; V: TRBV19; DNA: TGTGCCAGTAGCCCTCTAGCGGGAGCGGATACGCAGTATTTT; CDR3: CASSPLAGADTQYF
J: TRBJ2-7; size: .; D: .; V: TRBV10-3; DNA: TGTGCCATCAGTGAGTCGCCAGGTATTACCTCCTACGAGCAGTACTTC; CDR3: CAISESPGITSYEQYF
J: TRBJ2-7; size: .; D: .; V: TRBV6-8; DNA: TGTGCCAGCCGCTGGGAGGGACAGGCATACGAGCAGTACTTC; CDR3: CASRWEGQAYEQYF
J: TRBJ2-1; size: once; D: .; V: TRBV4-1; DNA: TGCGCCAGCAGCCAAGAAAAAGGGGAGCAGTTCTTC; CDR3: CASSQEKGEQFF
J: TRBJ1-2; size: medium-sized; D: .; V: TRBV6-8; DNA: TGTGCCAGCAGTGGAGCGCAGGGAAGGGCTGGCTACACCTTC; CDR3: CASSGAQGRAGYTF
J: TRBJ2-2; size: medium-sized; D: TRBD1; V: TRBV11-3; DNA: TGTGCCAGCAGCTGGGGGACAGGGTCGGGCACCGGGGAGCTGTTTTTT; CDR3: CASSWGTGSGTGELFF
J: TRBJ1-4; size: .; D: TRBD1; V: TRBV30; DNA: TGTGCCTGGAGCTCGGTAGGGGACAGAGGTGAAAAACTGTTTTTT; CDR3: CAWSSVGDRGEKLFF
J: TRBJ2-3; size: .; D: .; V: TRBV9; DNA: TGTGCCAGCAGCGTCTCCCCGGATGGCACCATCACAGATACGCAGTATTTT; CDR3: CASSVSPDGTITDTQYF
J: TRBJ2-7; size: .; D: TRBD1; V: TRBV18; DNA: TGTGCCAGCTCACCACGACAGGGATCCTACGAGCAGTACTTC; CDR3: CASSPRQGSYEQYF
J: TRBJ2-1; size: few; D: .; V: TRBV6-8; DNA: TGTGCCAGCAGAACTAGCGAGGGGGGGAGGAATGAGCAGTTCTTC; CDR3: CASRTSEGGRNEQFF
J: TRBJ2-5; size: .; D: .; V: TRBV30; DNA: TGTGCCTGGACCCCCTGGGGGGTCCAAGAGACCCAGTACTTC; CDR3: CAWTPWGVQETQYF
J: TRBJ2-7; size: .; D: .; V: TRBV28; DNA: TGTGCCAGCAGTTGGACAGACATATACGAGCAGTACTTC; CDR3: CASSWTDIYEQYF
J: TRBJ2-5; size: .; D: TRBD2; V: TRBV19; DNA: TGTGCCACCTCCCCAGGACTAGCCACGGAGACCCAGTACTTC; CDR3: CATSPGLATETQYF
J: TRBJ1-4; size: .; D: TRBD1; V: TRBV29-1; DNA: TGCAGCGTTGAAGGGACAGGGGATAATGAAAAACTGTTTTTT; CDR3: CSVEGTGDNEKLFF
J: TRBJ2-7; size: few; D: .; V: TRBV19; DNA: TGTGCCAGTAGTATGGCAAGCTACGAGCAGTACTTC; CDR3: CASSMASYEQYF
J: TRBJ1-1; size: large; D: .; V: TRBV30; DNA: TGTGCCTGGAGTGTTGTGGGTGGAGGGACTGAAGCTTTCTTT; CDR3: CAWSVVGGGTEAFF
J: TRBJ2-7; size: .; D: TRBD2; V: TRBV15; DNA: TGTGCCACCAGCAGAGATCGGGGGGACGGTGAAGGCTCCTACGAGCAGTACTTC; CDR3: CATSRDRGDGEGSYEQYF
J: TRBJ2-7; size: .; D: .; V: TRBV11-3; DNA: TGTGCCAGCAGCCCCGAACCATCTGACTACGAGCAGTACTTC; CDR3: CASSPEPSDYEQYF
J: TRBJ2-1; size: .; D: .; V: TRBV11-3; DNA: TGTGCCAGCAGCCCGGGGTTTCGCCCGACTAATGAGGAGCAGTTCTTC; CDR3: CASSPGFRPTNEEQFF